These T cell receptor beta chains were read from a single sample in a study of T cells in Graves' hyperthyroidism and ophthalmopathy. MiXCR was run by TCRdb on the multiplex PCR reads, yielding one entry per CDR3 protein. The repertoire holds 500,000 to 600,000 distinct CDR3 sequences, about half seen once, with around 8% in the top ten. The sample taken for sequencing was peripheral blood or thyroid tissue (not recorded which). The receptors here all came from a woman aged 18-30 years with Graves' hyperthyroidism. Both conserved end residues are part of each CDR3. A D gene is named only where the DNA matches it firmly. Clone sizes are given selectively: once, few, many, or a class where the clone is expanded.

V gene	J gene	clone size	D gene	CDR3 length	CDR3 protein	CDR3 DNA
TRBV2	TRBJ2-7	many	TRBD2	15	CASTMLAAHSYEQYF	TGTGCCAGCACTATGCTAGCGGCCCACTCCTACGAGCAGTACTTC
TRBV29-1	TRBJ2-7	.	TRBD2	14	CSVVLAGDSYEQYF	TGCAGCGTTGTGCTAGCGGGGGACTCCTACGAGCAGTACTTC
TRBV5-5	TRBJ2-5	.	.	14	CASSLGSGYETQYF	TGCGCCAGCAGCTTGGGATCCGGATACGAGACCCAGTACTTC
TRBV4-1	TRBJ1-4	many	.	14	CASSQARADEKLFF	TGCGCCAGCAGCCAGGCCAGGGCAGATGAAAAACTGTTTTTT
TRBV7-8	TRBJ2-1	.	TRBD2	17	CASSQGTSGSPYNEQFF	TGTGCCAGCAGCCAAGGGACTAGCGGGAGCCCCTACAATGAGCAGTTCTTC
TRBV14	TRBJ2-2	many	TRBD2	17	CASRLKGSSGNTGELFF	TGTGCCAGCAGACTTAAGGGCTCTAGCGGGAACACCGGGGAGCTGTTTTTT
TRBV11-2	TRBJ1-2	.	TRBD1	14	CASSLVGQGNGYTF	TGTGCCAGCAGCTTAGTTGGACAGGGCAATGGCTACACCTTC
TRBV2	TRBJ2-1	.	TRBD2	13	CAIAGGGYNEQFF	TGTGCCATAGCGGGAGGTGGCTACAATGAGCAGTTCTTC
TRBV20-1	TRBJ1-2	.	TRBD1	13	CSALGTGGYGYTF	TGCAGTGCCCTCGGGACAGGGGGCTATGGCTACACCTTC
TRBV10-3	TRBJ1-1	many	.	15	CAISVQGSLNTEAFF	TGTGCCATCAGTGTGCAGGGGTCCTTGAACACTGAAGCTTTCTTT
TRBV20-1	TRBJ1-2	many	.	14	CSARSRGSNYGYTF	TGCAGTGCTAGATCGCGGGGTTCTAACTATGGCTACACCTTC
TRBV5-4	TRBJ2-2	many	.	15	CASSYSGDGAGELFF	TGTGCCAGCAGCTATTCAGGGGATGGTGCCGGGGAGCTGTTTTTT
TRBV7-2	TRBJ1-3	few	.	16	CASSSVRGRTGNTIYF	TGTGCCAGCAGCTCCGTACGGGGTCGTACTGGAAACACCATATATTTT
TRBV20-1	TRBJ1-4	once	.	15	CSARLAGGPNEKLFF	TGCAGTGCTAGACTAGCGGGAGGGCCTAATGAAAAACTGTTTTTT
TRBV2	TRBJ2-3	.	.	14	CASSISENTDTQCF	TGTGCCAGCAGTATCTCGGAGAACACAGATACGCAGTGTTTT
TRBV25-1	TRBJ1-5	.	TRBD1	15	CASSEYGTGDQPQHF	TGTGCCAGCAGTGAATATGGGACAGGGGACCAGCCCCAGCATTTT
TRBV6-6	TRBJ2-3	few	.	15	CASSYREPGTDTQYF	TGTGCCAGCAGTTATAGGGAGCCCGGCACAGATACGCAGTATTTT
TRBV7-9	TRBJ2-5	.	.	13	CASEAGLQETQYF	TGTGCCAGCGAGGCGGGTCTCCAAGAGACCCAGTACTTC
TRBV7-9	TRBJ2-3	few	TRBD2	17	CASSPTRLAGGADTQYF	TGTGCCAGCAGCCCAACCCGACTAGCGGGAGGGGCAGATACGCAGTATTTT
TRBV24-1	TRBJ1-4	.	.	12	CATSDPTGKLFF	TGTGCCACCAGTGATCCTACAGGAAAACTGTTTTTT
TRBV4-1	TRBJ2-7	once	.	16	CASSQPGAAEPYEQYF	TGCGCCAGCAGCCAACCCGGGGCAGCGGAACCCTACGAGCAGTACTTC
TRBV5-1	TRBJ2-5	many	TRBD1	15	CASSLGGQAEETQYF	TGCGCCAGCAGCTTGGGAGGACAGGCTGAAGAGACCCAGTACTTC
TRBV24-1	TRBJ2-3	many	.	16	CATSDTLGQLTDTQYF	TGTGCCACCAGTGATACCCTCGGACAGCTCACAGATACGCAGTATTTT
TRBV4-3	TRBJ1-1	many	.	14	CASSQVGGYTEAFF	TGCGCCAGCAGCCAAGTCGGCGGGTACACTGAAGCTTTCTTT
TRBV10-3	TRBJ2-2	many	TRBD2	16	CAIRRLAGEETGELFF	TGTGCCATCAGACGCCTAGCGGGAGAGGAGACCGGGGAGCTGTTTTTT
TRBV12-3/TRBV12-4	TRBJ2-2	many	.	13	CASTLSTAGELFF	TGTGCCAGCACCTTATCGACAGCCGGGGAGCTGTTTTTT
TRBV7-2	TRBJ2-7	many	.	15	CASSPIRDTSYEQYF	TGTGCCAGCAGCCCGATCCGGGACACCTCCTACGAGCAGTACTTC
TRBV7-2	TRBJ1-1	many	.	15	CASSSRGRWGHEAFF	TGTGCCAGCAGCTCCAGGGGCCGCTGGGGTCATGAAGCTTTCTTT
TRBV3-1	TRBJ1-3	.	.	13	CASSPRAENTIYF	TGTGCCAGCAGCCCAAGGGCCGAAAACACCATATATTTT
TRBV7-9	TRBJ2-2	many	.	14	CASSLELRAGELFF	TGTGCCAGCAGCTTAGAATTGCGGGCCGGGGAGCTGTTTTTT
TRBV10-3	TRBJ2-6	.	TRBD2	18	CAISGPGLALAGANVLTF	TGTGCCATCAGTGGTCCGGGACTAGCTTTGGCCGGGGCCAACGTCCTGACTTTC
TRBV7-9	TRBJ1-1	many	.	11	CASSYEGEAFF	TGTGCCAGCAGCTACGAAGGTGAAGCTTTCTTT
TRBV10-3	TRBJ1-2	many	.	12	CAITTGNYGYTF	TGTGCCATCACAACAGGCAACTATGGCTACACCTTC
TRBV19	TRBJ2-7	many	.	14	CASSMRSPSYEQYF	TGTGCCAGTAGTATGCGGAGTCCGTCCTACGAGCAGTACTTC
TRBV7-2	TRBJ2-5	many	TRBD2	15	CASSLVPGGPGTQYF	TGTGCCAGCAGCTTAGTTCCGGGAGGGCCCGGGACCCAGTACTTC
TRBV7-9	TRBJ2-1	.	.	15	CASRRPSTSTWEQFF	TGTGCCAGCAGGCGTCCAAGCACTTCGACTTGGGAGCAGTTCTTC